This TCR beta chain was identified during a study of T cell responses to AZD1222 COVID-19 vaccine (dated by TCRdb to the early 2020s). With regard to the full study: AZD1222 recipients given second doses at about 4 weeks or at about 12 weeks were pooled, since spike-specific TCR depth and breadth were not found to differ between the two schedules. TCR sequencing was performed for about 240 trial participants, of whom 200 to 210 were given two doses of AZD1222 and 26 were given two doses of MenACWY control vaccine. Trial participants were enrolled by age into 18-55, 56-69 and 70-plus year subgroups, with roughly 160, 29 and 62 TCR-sequenced participants respectively.

The CDR3 regions of human TCRbeta chains were analyzed by immunosequencing. In the source study's methods: Repertoire TCRs were matched against a reference library of SARS-CoV-2-specific TCRs generated with the MIRA antigen-specificity platform. Breadth was defined as the fraction of unique TCRs that were SARS-CoV-2-associated. Depth was defined as the fraction of total T cells that were SARS-CoV-2-associated. Using the MIRA data, every spike-specific TCR was mapped to the spike region that the TCR reacted to and assigned to either a CD4 or a CD8 class. Log10-transformed breadth and depth values were compared by one-way ANOVA with Sidak's multiple comparisons tests. TCRdb provides this immuneACCESS table in a form limited to in-frame rearrangements. Some clones are lacking; in checked studies, under half of them reflect an unresolved V gene, and why the rest are absent is not known. V, J and clone size are taken as reported in that table, and D and trimming were inferred from the DNA itself. This sample lists about 130,000 clones; 88% were detected once. Of the sample, about 5% falls within the top ten clones.

Notes on this clone: Its antigen is unknown. Base qualities are missing; no much larger clone stands one base away.

General findings and caveats noted by the study authors: Nearly half of unique spike-specific TCRs reportedly recognized epitopes outside regions mutated in the B.1.351 and B.1.1.7 variants. Most participants were white British and females outnumbered males, and the authors suggested that clonal diversity may have been underestimated. Conclusions about previously exposed vaccinees were limited because only 5 or 6 AZD1222 recipients were SARS-CoV-2 seropositive at baseline. Because no day 14 peak-response samples were available, repertoires were characterized only after the peak T cell response. The whole spike protein was spanned by vaccine-associated CD4 TCRs, and dominant responses were seen in regions 160-218 and 743-854. A significant rise in spike-specific TCR breadth and depth was observed after two AZD1222 doses relative to day 0 and relative to MenACWY recipients. In the small 56-69-year group, the increase in depth fell short of significance, most likely because of low power.

What the time point label conveys for this sample: baseline before first vaccination. The vaccinee samples were drawn from two UK trials, COV001 and COV002, one of which was a single-blind randomized controlled phase 2/3 trial testing AZD1222 (ChAdOx1 nCoV-19) in healthy adults. For TCRbeta chain sequencing, PBMC samples from trial participants were taken at day 0 and at day 28 after the second dose. The sequencing used peripheral blood, collected on day 0 of AZD1222 vaccination. This TCR was sampled from an adult in good health.

The sequenced DNA is TGCGCCAGCAGCTTGTCAGGGAGCGGGGCCAACGTCCTGACTTTC. Translated, it gives CASSLSGSGANVLTF. The chain is encoded by TRBV5-1 joined to TRBJ2-6; the D gene is perhaps TRBD1 or TRBD2, as each covers 5 bases. The germline V gene gives CDR1 as SGHRS and CDR2 as YFSETQ. The CDR3 measures 15 amino acids from cysteine to phenylalanine. The entry retains the CDR3 DNA only, 45 bases that are in frame from base 1. V is cut by 1 base and J by 4 bases, and the space between the germline ends is 9 bases.